These T cell receptor beta chains were read from a single sample in a study of T cell responses to AZD1222 COVID-19 vaccine. Assay used: immunoSEQ multiplex PCR; TCRdb lists only in-frame clones, some missing. The table includes roughly 100,000 clones, about 81% detected once. Sequences were derived from peripheral blood, sampled on day 0 of AZD1222 vaccination. Receptors were obtained from an adult in good health. Both conserved end residues are part of each CDR3. A D gene is named only where the DNA matches it firmly. Clone size is not always given. Where it is, it says once, few, many or a class for expanded clones.

V gene,CDR3 length,D gene,clone size,J gene,CDR3 protein,CDR3 DNA
TRBV6-5,13,NA,NA,TRBJ1-6,CASMGSYNSPLHF,TGTGCCAGCATGGGCTCCTATAATTCACCCCTCCACTTT
TRBV21-1,12,NA,NA,TRBJ2-7,CASSRQGDEQYF,TGTGCCAGCAGCAGACAGGGCGACGAGCAGTACTTC
TRBV7-2,13,NA,NA,TRBJ1-3,CASSRDTRTTIYF,TGTGCCAGCAGCCGGGACACCCGGACCACCATATATTTT
TRBV6-2/TRBV6-3,13,NA,few,TRBJ1-2,CASSQYREGGYTF,TGTGCCAGCAGTCAATACAGGGAAGGCGGCTACACCTTC
TRBV6-2/TRBV6-3,14,NA,NA,TRBJ2-4,CASSHTGTPNIQYF,TGTGCCAGCAGTCACACCGGGACACCAAACATTCAGTACTTC
TRBV19,16,TRBD2,NA,TRBJ2-4,CASSMGGALAKNIQYF,TGTGCCAGTAGTATGGGAGGGGCGCTGGCCAAAAACATTCAGTACTTC
TRBV7-8,15,NA,NA,TRBJ1-3,CASSLASAGGNTIYF,TGTGCCAGCAGCTTAGCGAGTGCCGGGGGAAACACCATATATTTT
TRBV9,16,NA,NA,TRBJ2-1,CASSVRGFSSYNEQFF,TGTGCCAGCAGCGTGAGGGGGTTTAGCTCCTACAATGAGCAGTTCTTC
TRBV5-1,17,NA,NA,TRBJ1-1,CASRAQSGQSLGTEAFF,TGCGCCAGCAGGGCTCAATCCGGACAGTCATTAGGCACTGAAGCTTTCTTT
TRBV30,17,TRBD1,NA,TRBJ1-5,CAWSVPRTGTGGQPQHF,TGTGCCTGGAGTGTACCCAGGACAGGGACGGGGGGTCAGCCCCAGCATTTT
TRBV6-5,15,TRBD1,NA,TRBJ1-5,CASSYQGTGFSAQHF,TGTGCCAGCAGTTACCAAGGGACAGGGTTCTCAGCCCAGCATTTT
TRBV29-1,15,NA,NA,TRBJ1-2,CSVDRVGPVNYGYTF,TGCAGCGTTGATCGAGTGGGCCCCGTTAACTATGGCTACACCTTC
TRBV4-3,16,NA,NA,TRBJ1-3,CASSSQPGGSGNTIYF,TGCGCCAGCAGCTCCCAGCCGGGAGGCTCTGGAAACACCATATATTTT
TRBV5-1,13,TRBD1,NA,TRBJ1-1,CASRQGRGTEAFF,TGCGCCAGCAGACAGGGGAGAGGGACTGAAGCTTTCTTT
TRBV4-3,14,NA,NA,TRBJ2-7,CASSPSGLPYEQYF,TGCGCCAGCAGCCCGAGCGGACTACCCTACGAGCAGTACTTC
TRBV11-3,13,NA,NA,TRBJ2-2,CASSLRGIGELFF,TGTGCCAGCAGCTTAAGGGGGATCGGGGAGCTGTTTTTT